This note documents a single T cell receptor beta chain sequence. Its specificity is not known. The TCR cDNA carried a universal primer site and UMIs from 5'RACE template switching. TCRdb ran MiXCR on the 5' RACE reads and lists one entry per CDR3 protein. The repertoire consists of more than 65,000 distinct CDR3 sequences, with around 7.9% occurring once and the leading ten covering roughly 28%. This entry is derived from a study of T cells after yellow fever vaccination. Study-level background: Any fraction with a low cell number was prepared using SMART-Seq v4 Ultra Low Input.

The germline V and J ends were trimmed by 5 bases and 0 bases, with 10 bases remaining between them. Germline CDR1 SEHNR, CDR2 FQNEAQ (reference sequence). The CDR3 extends over 15 amino acids. Findings and limits, study-wide: Subsequent to the booster, the majority of primary-vaccination clones reappeared (roughly 96% CD4, approximately 90% CD8).

This clonotype was sampled from a man younger than 35 who received the YFV17D yellow fever vaccine. The sample was CD8+ T cells sorted from PBMCs, taken more than 8 days after the first yellow fever vaccination. The genes are TRBV7-9 and TRBJ1-4; D unresolved. The CDR3 sequence: CASSTSTTTNEKLFF. The CDR3 DNA sequence: TGTGCCAGCAGCACCTCCACCACAACTAATGAAAAACTGTTTTTT.